A selection of T cell receptor beta chains follows, all from one sample in a study of radiotherapy plus CTLA-4 blockade in lung cancer. TCRdb keeps only in-frame clones here, not all; method: immunoSEQ multiplex PCR. The data hold roughly 98,000 clones, with approximately 82% observed a single time. The specimen comprised peripheral blood, sampled from a patient treated with radiotherapy plus ipilimumab. The receptors derive from a human donor with non-small cell lung cancer that progressed on radiotherapy plus ipilimumab. CDR3s include the opening cysteine and the closing phenylalanine or tryptophan. A D gene is named only where the DNA matches it firmly. The listing skips clone size in some rows; elsewhere it reads once, few, many or a size class.

clone size,D gene,V gene,J gene,CDR3 DNA,CDR3 protein
few,-,TRBV5-1,TRBJ1-6,TGCGCCAGCAGCCCCGAGGGTGGGGGTTCACCCCTCCACTTT,CASSPEGGGSPLHF
-,-,TRBV7-9,TRBJ2-5,TGTGCCAGCAGCTTCCAGGGTGGAGAGACCCAGTACTTC,CASSFQGGETQYF
-,-,TRBV7-2,TRBJ1-2,TGTGCCAGCAGCCCGGACTCACTACCGCGTTACGCCTTC,CASSPDSLPRYAF
-,TRBD1,TRBV30,TRBJ1-2,TGTGCCTGGAGGGGACAGGGCCTATACTATGGCTACACCTTC,CAWRGQGLYYGYTF
-,TRBD2,TRBV9,TRBJ2-3,TGTGCCAGCAGTCCGGGGGACTATAGCACAGATACGCAGTATTTT,CASSPGDYSTDTQYF
-,TRBD1,TRBV9,TRBJ2-7,TGTGCCAGCAGCGTGACAGGGGCGGGCTCGTACGAGCAGTACTTC,CASSVTGAGSYEQYF
-,-,TRBV7-2,TRBJ1-2,TGTGCCAGCAGCTTAGGGCCACGGGGGCCGGTCTATGGCTACACCTTC,CASSLGPRGPVYGYTF
-,-,TRBV7-2,TRBJ2-7,TGTGCCAGCAGCTGGCGTGTGGGGGGAGAGTACGAGCAGTACTTC,CASSWRVGGEYEQYF
-,-,TRBV19,TRBJ1-2,TGTGCCAGTAGTCCGGTAGGGCCAGGAGGCTATGGCTACACCTTC,CASSPVGPGGYGYTF
once,TRBD2,TRBV7-7,TRBJ2-5,TGTGCTAGCAGCTTAGGGGCGGGAGAGGGAGAGACCCAGTACTTC,CASSLGAGEGETQYF
few,-,TRBV30,TRBJ1-2,TGTGCCTGTACCAGACCGGGACTTAACTATGGCTACACCTTC,CACTRPGLNYGYTF
-,TRBD1,TRBV7-3,TRBJ2-5,TGTGCCAGCAGCCCAGGGGGCGCGGAGACCCAGTACTTC,CASSPGGAETQYF
-,TRBD1,TRBV28,TRBJ2-7,TGTGCCAGCAGTTCCCCAACAGGGGCCTACGAGCAGTACTTC,CASSSPTGAYEQYF
-,TRBD2,TRBV11-2,TRBJ2-1,TGTGCCAGCAGCTTAACGCGGGAGGCCTACAATGAGCAGTTCTTC,CASSLTREAYNEQFF
few,TRBD2,TRBV28,TRBJ2-2,TGTGCCAGCAGTTTAGGGAGGGACCCCACCGGGGAGCTGTTTTTT,CASSLGRDPTGELFF
few,-,TRBV20-1,TRBJ2-1,TGCAGTGCAAAAGTACGAGAGCGGCAGTTCTTC,CSAKVRERQFF
-,-,TRBV5-1,TRBJ2-2,TGCGCCAGCAGCATAGCGGTTACGAACACCGGGGAGCTGTTTTTT,CASSIAVTNTGELFF
once,TRBD1,TRBV6-1,TRBJ1-2,TGTGCCAGCAATTGGGACAGAGACTATGGCTACACCTTC,CASNWDRDYGYTF
few,-,TRBV7-6,TRBJ1-4,TGTGCCAGCAGCTTAGCGGTGACTGAAAAACTGTTTTTT,CASSLAVTEKLFF
-,-,TRBV7-9,TRBJ2-2,TGTGCCAGCAGCCCCCCCTCGGGCGGGACCGGGGAGCTGTTTTTT,CASSPPSGGTGELFF
-,TRBD2,TRBV28,TRBJ2-1,TGTGCCAGCAGTATCTTCCGGGACTACCCCAACTATGAGCAGTTCTTC,CASSIFRDYPNYEQFF
-,TRBD1,TRBV18,TRBJ2-7,TGTGCCAGCTCATCGGACAGGGTGATCGGGAGAGAGCAGTACTTC,CASSSDRVIGREQYF
-,-,TRBV4-3,TRBJ2-7,TGCGCCAGCAGCCAAGTTGTTGGAGACTCCTACGAGCAGTACTTC,CASSQVVGDSYEQYF
-,TRBD1,TRBV6-1,TRBJ1-4,TGTGCCGTCCGGACAGGCCTTAATGAAAAACTGTTTTTT,CAVRTGLNEKLFF
-,-,TRBV11-3,TRBJ1-1,TGTGCCAGCAGCTTAGATCCTTACAGGGAATTGAACACTGAAGCTTTCTTT,CASSLDPYRELNTEAFF
-,-,TRBV7-2,TRBJ1-4,TGTGCCAGCAGCTTAGCGATCGATGAAAAACTGTTTTTT,CASSLAIDEKLFF